Described below is a single TCR beta chain sequence and its context. The antigen is unknown. The CDR3 consists of 15 residues. The V end lost 3 bases, the J end lost 0 bases, and 6 bases lay between the germline ends. The germline gives CDR1 MNHEY, CDR2 SMNVEV (reference sequence). The sample comes from a study of T cell responses to AZD1222 COVID-19 vaccine. Here immunoSEQ multiplex PCR was the method, and the copy in TCRdb shows in-frame clones only, minus some. The sample contains roughly 28,000 clones, over 90% of which appear only once. General study findings and limits: A reported finding is that nearly half of spike-specific TCRs target unmutated variant regions. Scientists sampled the repertoires only once the peak T cell response had passed. Vaccination with two AZD1222 doses was followed by a rise in Spike-specific TCR breadth and depth. Donors were largely white British and mainly female; clonal diversity was possibly underestimated.

This receptor was identified in an adult in good health. Sample: peripheral blood, taken on day 0 of AZD1222 vaccination. V and J are TRBV27 and TRBJ2-6, with D uncertain. Here the CDR3 DNA reads TGTGCCAGCAGTTTGAGGAGCTCTGGGGCCAACGTCCTGACTTTC. The encoded protein is CASSLRSSGANVLTF.